This T cell receptor beta chain was sequenced for a study of T cells in Graves' hyperthyroidism and ophthalmopathy (dated by TCRdb to the late 2010s). At the level of the whole study: Peripheral blood was sampled at the time of initial diagnosis, prior to any treatment. A discovery cohort of about a hundred patients, about 44 with Graves' ophthalmopathy and approximately 55 with stable Graves' hyperthyroidism, was used to find distinguishing TCR V-J signatures. Prospective prediction of ophthalmopathy was tested in an independent validation cohort consisting of about 20 hyperthyroidism patients and around 16 patients who later progressed to ophthalmopathy. The approximately 100 discovery patients were randomly divided into training and test sets at a 7:3 ratio. Thyroid tissue and blood T-cell repertoires from roughly 6 Graves' hyperthyroidism patients were also compared in the study. After blood sampling, hyperthyroidism patients were treated with methimazole at a starting dose of 30 mg daily, and ophthalmopathy patients were treated with high-dose intravenous methylprednisolone. TCR Vbeta CDR3 sequencing of around 130 peripheral blood samples (under 45 ophthalmopathy, 70 to 85 hyperthyroidism and 17 progressor patients) is reported in the paper.

As for this clonotype: Its antigen remains unidentified. Base-call qualities are not available, and no considerably larger clone is one nucleotide away.

What the study reported, not specific to this receptor: During validation, the model predicted progression to ophthalmopathy a median of around 6 months ahead of onset, with approximately 71% sensitivity and more than 72% specificity. Sample size was not statistically predetermined, and investigators were not blinded to group allocation. Most expanded thyroid clonotypes (frequency above 0.001) were also found in blood, which suggests that blood repertoires may mirror thyroid immune responses. In cross-validation, a model built on a 13 V-J signature told ophthalmopathy apart from stable hyperthyroidism with approximately 91% sensitivity and roughly 81% specificity, and in testing the same model reached 80%/75%.

The TCR beta CDR3 regions were amplified from RNA transcripts. A first-round RT-PCR of the TCR CDR3 used the HTBI primer set with the Qiagen OneStep RT-PCR kit. Libraries were constructed in a second round of multiplex PCR, after which size selection and purification were carried out. The libraries were sequenced on an Illumina HiSeq2000 using paired-end 100 bp reads. In the original analysis: SOAPnuke was used to process the raw data, throwing out any read that contained adapters or uncalled bases, had a mean Phred below 15, or lacked an exact constant-primer or identifier match. COPE v1.2.5 was used to merge high-quality paired reads, and clonotypes were defined as unique nucleotide sequences. MiTCR v1.1 was used to align clonotypes to the IMGT TRBV, TRBD and TRBJ reference segments. The analysis was restricted to V-J combinations with a frequency above 0.0001, which together covered about 99% of the repertoires. A TCS score was defined as the ratio between F50 (clonal expansion) and ExV (chaos), using BLOSUM62-based TCRdist between CDR3 peptides within each V-J. Welch's t-statistics and random forest reduced 514 V-J features to roughly 13, which were used in a naive Bayes classifier (R e1071). TCRdb itself trimmed the public reads at Q25 with fastp, ran MiXCR and retained productive beta chains. When rows share a CDR3 protein, they turn into one entry using the most common DNA and genes. These V and J calls rely on TCRdb rather than the paper's analysis. Present in this sample are under 400,000 distinct CDR3 sequences, 20% to 30% of which were seen just once. Clones ranked in the top ten supply roughly 80% of the sample.

Stable Graves' hyperthyroidism was defined as the absence of progression to ophthalmopathy over 18 months of follow-up. Hyperthyroidism patients were newly diagnosed, with disease duration under 2 months, and aged 18 to 65 years. Any patient with an uncontrolled infection, another autoimmune disease, pregnancy or lactation was excluded. Clinical symptoms, serum thyroxine and TRAb, thyroid ultrasound, and orbital computed tomography formed the basis for the diagnoses. Ficoll-Paque density gradient centrifugation was used to isolate PBMCs from around 10 ml of fresh peripheral blood. Trizol reagent was used to extract total RNA, and RNA quality was then checked on an Agilent 2100 Bioanalyzer. The sequence was obtained from a man in his forties or fifties with Graves' hyperthyroidism. Sequenced: blood.

The DNA sequence reads TGTGCCAGCGGGACAGGGGTAACTAATGAAAAACTGTTTTTT. The translation is CASGTGVTNEKLFF. The chain joins TRBV28 to TRBJ1-4; 10 bases in between match TRBD1. The CDR3 goes from the cysteine to the phenylalanine over 14 residues. The kept DNA is CDR3 alone, 42 bases in frame from the first base. CDR1 and CDR2 were assigned from the germline V gene as MDHEN and SYDVKM. Trimmed from V: 8 bases; trimmed from J: 1 base; junction bases lacking a gene match: 1.